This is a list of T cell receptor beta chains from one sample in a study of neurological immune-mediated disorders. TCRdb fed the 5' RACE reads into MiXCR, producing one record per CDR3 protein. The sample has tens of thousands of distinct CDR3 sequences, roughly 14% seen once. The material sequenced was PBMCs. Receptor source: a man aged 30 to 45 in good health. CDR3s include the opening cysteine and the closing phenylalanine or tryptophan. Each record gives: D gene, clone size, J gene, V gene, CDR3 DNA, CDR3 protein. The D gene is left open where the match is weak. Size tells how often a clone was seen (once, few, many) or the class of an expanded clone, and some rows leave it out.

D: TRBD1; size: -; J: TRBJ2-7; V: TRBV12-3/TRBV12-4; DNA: TGTGCAAACAGGCCACAGGGGTCCTCCTACGAGCAGTACTTC; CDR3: CANRPQGSSYEQYF
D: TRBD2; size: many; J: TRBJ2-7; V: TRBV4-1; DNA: TGCGCCAGCAGCCAAGAATTCGGGGTCAGCGGGAGCGCTAGCTCCTACGAGCAGTACTTC; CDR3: CASSQEFGVSGSASSYEQYF
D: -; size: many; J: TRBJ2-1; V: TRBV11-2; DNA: TGTGCCAGCAGCTTAGGGTACGGCTCCTACAATGAGCAGTTCTTC; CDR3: CASSLGYGSYNEQFF
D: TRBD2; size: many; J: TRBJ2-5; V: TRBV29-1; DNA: TGCAGCGGGGGGGGGACGGCACAAGAGACCCAGTACTTC; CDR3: CSGGGTAQETQYF
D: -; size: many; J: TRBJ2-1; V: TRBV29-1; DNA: TGCAGCGTTGAAGATACAGTAGACAATGAGCAGTTCTTC; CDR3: CSVEDTVDNEQFF
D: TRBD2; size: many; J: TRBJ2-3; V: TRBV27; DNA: TGTGCCAGCAGTCCCATAGCGGGAGGGCCCGTCACAGATACGCAGTATTTT; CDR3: CASSPIAGGPVTDTQYF
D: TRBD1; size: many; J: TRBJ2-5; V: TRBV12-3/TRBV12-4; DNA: TGTGCCAGCAGTCAACAGGGGGCTAGAAAGACCCAGTACTTC; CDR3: CASSQQGARKTQYF
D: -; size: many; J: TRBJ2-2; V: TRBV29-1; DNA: TGCAGCGTTGGCCGCGTGGGTAAGGGACAAGCGAACACCGGGGAGCTGTTTTTT; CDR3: CSVGRVGKGQANTGELFF
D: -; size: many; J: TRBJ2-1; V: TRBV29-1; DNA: TGCAGTCACAGAGGGCCGGGGCTCCAATACAATGAGCAGTTCTTC; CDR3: CSHRGPGLQYNEQFF
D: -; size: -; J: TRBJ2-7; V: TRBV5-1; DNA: TGCGCCAGCAGCAAACAGGCGTCCTCCTACGAGCAGTACTTC; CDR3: CASSKQASSYEQYF
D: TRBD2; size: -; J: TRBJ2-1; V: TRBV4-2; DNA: TGTGCCAGCAGCCTCCAGACTAGCGGGACAAACAATGAGCAGTTCTTC; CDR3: CASSLQTSGTNNEQFF
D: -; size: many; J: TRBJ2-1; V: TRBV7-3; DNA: TGTGCCAGCAGCTTACGAGCTGGGACGGCCGACAATGAGCAGTTCTTC; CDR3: CASSLRAGTADNEQFF
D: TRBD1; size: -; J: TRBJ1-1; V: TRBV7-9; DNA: TGTGCCAGCAGCTTAAGCAAGACAGGGGGGTCCCTGAACACTGAAGCTTTCTTT; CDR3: CASSLSKTGGSLNTEAFF
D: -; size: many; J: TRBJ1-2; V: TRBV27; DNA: TGTGCCAGCAGCCCTAACCGGGGCCATGGCTACACCTTC; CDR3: CASSPNRGHGYTF
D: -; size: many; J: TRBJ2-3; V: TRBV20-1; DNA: TGCAGTGGATCTCGGATCACAGATACGCAGTATTTT; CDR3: CSGSRITDTQYF
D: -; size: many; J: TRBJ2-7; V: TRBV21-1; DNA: TGTGCCAGCAGCAAACTAGGCGGCCCCCGCTCCTACGAGCAGTACTTC; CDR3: CASSKLGGPRSYEQYF
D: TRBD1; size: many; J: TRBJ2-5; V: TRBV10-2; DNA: TGCGCCAGCAGTCAGACACAGGGGGCAAGTAGAACGTCGGAGACCCAGTACTTC; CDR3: CASSQTQGASRTSETQYF
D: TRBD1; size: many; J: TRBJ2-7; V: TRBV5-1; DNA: TGCGCCAGCAGCTTGGGGGGACAGGACTACTCCTACGAGCAGTACTTC; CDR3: CASSLGGQDYSYEQYF
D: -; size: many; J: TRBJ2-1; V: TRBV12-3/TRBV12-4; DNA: TGTGCCAGCAGTAGGGGGTGGAACAATGAGCAGTTCTTC; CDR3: CASSRGWNNEQFF
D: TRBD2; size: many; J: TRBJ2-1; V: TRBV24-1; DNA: TGTGCCACCAGTGATCCGGGCGGGAGGACCACAAATGAGCAGTTCTTC; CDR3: CATSDPGGRTTNEQFF
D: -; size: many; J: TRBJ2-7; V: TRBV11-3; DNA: TGTGCCAGCAGCACACAGGGCGGCGAGCAGTACTTC; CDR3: CASSTQGGEQYF
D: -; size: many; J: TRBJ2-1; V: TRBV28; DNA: TGTGCCAGCAGTTTATTTTTCACGGGTGGCAATGAGCAGTTCTTC; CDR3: CASSLFFTGGNEQFF
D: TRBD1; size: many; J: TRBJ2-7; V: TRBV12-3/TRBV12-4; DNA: TGTGCCAGCAGGCCACAGGGGTCCTCCTACGAGCAGTACTTC; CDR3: CASRPQGSSYEQYF
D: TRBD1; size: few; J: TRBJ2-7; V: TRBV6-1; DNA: TGTGCCAGCAGTGACGGGACAGGGCCTTACGAGCAGTACTTC; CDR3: CASSDGTGPYEQYF
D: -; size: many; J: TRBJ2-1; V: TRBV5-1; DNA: TGCGCCAGCAGCACCGGGGGACAGACCTACAATGAGCAGTTCTTC; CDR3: CASSTGGQTYNEQFF
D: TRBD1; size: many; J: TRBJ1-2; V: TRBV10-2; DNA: TGCGCCAGCAGTAGACAGGGAGACTATGGCTACACCTTC; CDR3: CASSRQGDYGYTF
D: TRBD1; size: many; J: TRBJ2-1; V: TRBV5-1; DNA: TGCGCCAGCAGCCCTCCGACAGGGGCGGTAGGGGATGAGCAGTTCTTC; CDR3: CASSPPTGAVGDEQFF
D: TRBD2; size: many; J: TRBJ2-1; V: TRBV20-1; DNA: TGCAGTGCTCGGACTAGCGGCCCCTCCTACAATGAGCAGTTCTTC; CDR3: CSARTSGPSYNEQFF
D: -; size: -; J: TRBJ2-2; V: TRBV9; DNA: TGTGCCGGCAGCGACCCAGGATTTCTCAACACCGTGGAGCTGTTTTTT; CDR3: CAGSDPGFLNTVELFF
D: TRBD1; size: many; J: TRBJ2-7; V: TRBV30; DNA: TGTGCCTGGAGTGGATGGACAGGGTCCTACGAGCAGTACTTC; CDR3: CAWSGWTGSYEQYF
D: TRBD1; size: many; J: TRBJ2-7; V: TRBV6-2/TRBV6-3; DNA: TGTGCCAGCAGTCTCCGACAGGGAGACTACGAGCAGTACTTC; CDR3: CASSLRQGDYEQYF
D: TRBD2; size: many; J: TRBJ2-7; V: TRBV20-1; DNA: TGCAGTGCTAGAACAACTAGCGGGGGATTCTACGAGCAGTACTTC; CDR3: CSARTTSGGFYEQYF
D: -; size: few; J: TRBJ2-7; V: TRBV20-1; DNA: TGCAGTGCTAGAAAGGAGGGGAGTCCCTACGAGCAGTACTTC; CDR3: CSARKEGSPYEQYF
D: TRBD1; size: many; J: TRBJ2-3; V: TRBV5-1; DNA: TGCGCCAGCAGACCGGGACAGGGCACAGATACGCAGTATTTT; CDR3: CASRPGQGTDTQYF
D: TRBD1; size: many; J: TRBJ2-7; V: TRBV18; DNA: TGTGCCAGCTCACGACAGGGAATCTCCTACGAGCAGTACTTC; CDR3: CASSRQGISYEQYF
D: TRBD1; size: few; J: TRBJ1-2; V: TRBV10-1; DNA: TGCGCCAGCAGCGGGGACAGGGGTTCTGGCTACACCTTC; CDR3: CASSGDRGSGYTF
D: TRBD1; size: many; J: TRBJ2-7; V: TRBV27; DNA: TGTGCCAGCAGTTTCCGAAGGGACAGGGTCGGGGAGCAGTACTTC; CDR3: CASSFRRDRVGEQYF